A selection of T cell receptor beta chains follows, all from one sample in a study of early stage breast cancer tumors. Generated by immunoSEQ multiplex PCR, the TCRdb table keeps only in-frame clones and is missing some. This sample carries roughly 3,600 clones, 60% to 80% of them seen once, and the ten largest clones take roughly a sixth. Material for sequencing was breast tumor tissue. These receptors were collected from a person aged 35 to 50 with breast cancer. The CDR3 runs from the conserved cysteine through the conserved F or W. Fields, in order: CDR3 protein, CDR3 DNA, clone size, J gene, CDR3 length, V gene, D gene. The D gene is left open where the match is weak. Clone size is stated in some rows and not others, as once, few, many or a class when expanded.

CASSLIGTDTQYF | TGTGCCAGCAGCTTAATTGGCACAGATACGCAGTATTTT | NA | TRBJ2-3 | 13 | TRBV7-3 | NA
CASLSIYTEAFF | TGTGCCTCTCTCTCCATCTACACTGAAGCTTTCTTT | NA | TRBJ1-1 | 12 | TRBV30 | NA
CASSLSGGGVDTQYF | TGTGCCAGCAGTCTCTCCGGGGGCGGCGTGGATACGCAGTATTTT | NA | TRBJ2-3 | 15 | TRBV5-6 | NA
CASSTQDSNQPQHF | TGTGCCAGCAGCACCCAGGATAGCAATCAGCCCCAGCATTTT | few | TRBJ1-5 | 14 | TRBV9 | NA
CASSLFRGRTSTNEKLFF | TGTGCCAGCAGTTTATTTCGGGGGAGAACTTCAACTAATGAAAAACTGTTTTTT | NA | TRBJ1-4 | 18 | TRBV28 | NA
CASFGGQGIGNEQFF | TGTGCCAGCTTCGGGGGACAAGGGATAGGAAATGAGCAGTTCTTC | NA | TRBJ2-1 | 15 | TRBV18 | NA
CASSQDLKTAGREKLFF | TGTGCCAGCAGCCAAGATTTGAAAACCGCCGGACGGGAAAAACTGTTTTTT | NA | TRBJ1-4 | 17 | TRBV4-2 | NA
CASSVSDRYNEQFF | TGTGCCAGCAGCGTATCGGACAGATACAATGAGCAGTTCTTC | NA | TRBJ2-1 | 14 | TRBV9 | NA
CASSSPTNEKLFF | TGTGCCAGCAGCTCTCCGACTAATGAAAAACTGTTTTTT | NA | TRBJ1-4 | 13 | TRBV5-3 | NA
CASSEGVYGYGYTF | TGTGCCAGCAGTGAGGGGGTTTACGGCTATGGCTACACCTTC | few | TRBJ1-2 | 14 | TRBV6-1 | NA
CASSLVPGLAGIEQFF | TGTGCCAGCAGCTTAGTCCCGGGACTAGCGGGAATTGAGCAGTTCTTC | NA | TRBJ2-1 | 16 | TRBV7-8 | TRBD2
CASSNGQGGVKNIQYF | TGTGCCAGCAGTAATGGACAGGGTGGGGTCAAAAACATTCAGTACTTC | few | TRBJ2-4 | 16 | TRBV2 | TRBD1
CASSLGGVGEQFF | TGTGCCAGCAGCTTAGGAGGGGTTGGAGAGCAGTTCTTC | NA | TRBJ2-1 | 13 | TRBV11-1 | NA
CASSNQGAQLCGKTAFF | TGTGCCAGCAGCAATCAGGGAGCACAGTTGTGCGGGAAAACAGCTTTCTTT | NA | TRBJ1-1 | 17 | TRBV21-1 | NA
CASSAQGYGQPQHF | TGTGCCAGCAGTGCACAGGGTTATGGGCAGCCCCAGCATTTT | few | TRBJ1-5 | 14 | TRBV28 | NA
CASSFARWGETQYF | TGTGCCAGCAGCTTTGCGAGGTGGGGGGAGACCCAGTACTTC | few | TRBJ2-5 | 14 | TRBV7-8 | NA
CAWRAAGGNYEQYF | TGTGCCTGGAGAGCAGCGGGGGGCAACTACGAGCAGTACTTC | NA | TRBJ2-7 | 14 | TRBV30 | TRBD2
CASSTPPGTGGNQPQHF | TGTGCCAGTAGTACGCCCCCGGGGACAGGGGGAAATCAGCCCCAGCATTTT | NA | TRBJ1-5 | 17 | TRBV19 | TRBD1
CAWSVLREKLFF | TGTGCCTGGAGTGTACTACGGGAAAAACTGTTTTTT | NA | TRBJ1-4 | 12 | TRBV30 | NA
CASSVGTRGEQFF | TGTGCCAGCAGCGTCGGGACTAGGGGCGAGCAGTTCTTC | few | TRBJ2-1 | 13 | TRBV9 | TRBD2
CASSNGPNTEAFF | TGTGCCAGCAGCAATGGTCCGAACACTGAAGCTTTCTTT | few | TRBJ1-1 | 13 | TRBV7-2 | NA
CASSQDNGGYEQYF | TGCGCCAGCAGCCAAGATAACGGGGGGTACGAGCAGTACTTC | NA | TRBJ2-7 | 14 | TRBV4-3 | TRBD2
CASSPTGLPYEQYF | TGTGCCAGCAGCCCTACGGGGCTTCCCTACGAGCAGTACTTC | few | TRBJ2-7 | 14 | TRBV11-3 | NA
CASSFSNYGYTF | TGTGCCAGCAGTTTCTCTAACTATGGCTACACCTTC | NA | TRBJ1-2 | 12 | TRBV28 | NA
CASSGDATDTQYF | TGTGCCAGCAGTGGGGACGCCACAGATACGCAGTATTTT | NA | TRBJ2-3 | 13 | TRBV6-5 | NA
CASSLIDRGYEQYF | TGTGCCAGCAGCTTAATAGACAGGGGCTACGAGCAGTACTTC | NA | TRBJ2-7 | 14 | TRBV7-8 | TRBD1
CASGKLAANEQFF | TGTGCGTCCGGTAAACTAGCGGCCAATGAGCAGTTCTTC | NA | TRBJ2-1 | 13 | TRBV9 | TRBD2
CSVDRASEQFF | TGCAGCGTTGATAGAGCGAGTGAGCAGTTCTTC | NA | TRBJ2-1 | 11 | TRBV29-1 | NA
CASSQETGGNYGYTF | TGCGCCAGCAGCCAAGAAACCGGGGGTAACTATGGCTACACCTTC | few | TRBJ1-2 | 15 | TRBV4-3 | NA
CASSSAPGTGGEVGRYYGYTF | TGTGCCAGCAGTTCTGCCCCCGGGACAGGGGGCGAAGTCGGAAGGTACTATGGCTACACCTTC | NA | TRBJ1-2 | 21 | TRBV28 | TRBD1
CASSLRLAGSSSSYNEQFF | TGTGCCAGCAGTTTAAGGTTAGCGGGATCCTCGAGCTCCTACAATGAGCAGTTCTTC | NA | TRBJ2-1 | 19 | TRBV27 | TRBD2
CASSLEGGRGRSYEQYF | TGTGCCAGCAGCTTAGAGGGGGGTCGAGGGCGGTCCTACGAGCAGTACTTC | once | TRBJ2-7 | 17 | TRBV7-8 | NA
CASSVRGGSSETQYF | TGTGCCAGCAGCGTACGGGGCGGTTCGTCGGAGACCCAGTACTTC | few | TRBJ2-5 | 15 | TRBV9 | NA
CASSQAGTGGEQYF | TGCGCCAGCAGCCAAGCCGGGACAGGGGGCGAGCAGTACTTC | NA | TRBJ2-7 | 14 | TRBV4-3 | TRBD1
CASSPGQASLSGNTIYF | TGTGCCAGCTCACCCGGACAGGCTTCCCTCTCTGGAAACACCATATATTTT | NA | TRBJ1-3 | 17 | TRBV18 | TRBD1
CASSLSGTNFLETQYF | TGTGCCAGCAGTTTATCAGGGACTAATTTCTTAGAGACCCAGTACTTC | once | TRBJ2-5 | 16 | TRBV27 | TRBD2
CASSSFRQISYEQYF | TGTGCCAGCAGTTCGTTTCGACAGATATCCTACGAGCAGTACTTC | NA | TRBJ2-7 | 15 | TRBV28 | NA
CSALPGGTDTQYF | TGCAGCGCCTTACCGGGAGGCACAGATACGCAGTATTTT | NA | TRBJ2-3 | 13 | TRBV29-1 | NA
CASSQEPGDSYEQYF | TGCGCCAGCAGCCAGGAGCCGGGAGACTCCTACGAGCAGTACTTC | NA | TRBJ2-7 | 15 | TRBV4-3 | NA
CSVVEGPNEKLFF | TGCAGCGTTGTTGAGGGCCCTAATGAAAAACTGTTTTTT | NA | TRBJ1-4 | 13 | TRBV29-1 | NA
CASSKNPGGETQYF | TGTGCCAGCAGTAAAAACCCGGGAGGGGAGACCCAGTACTTC | NA | TRBJ2-5 | 14 | TRBV2 | TRBD2
CASSQGGSYEQYF | TGCGCCAGCAGCCAAGGCGGCTCCTACGAGCAGTACTTC | few | TRBJ2-7 | 13 | TRBV4-1 | NA
CAWSPDGRSRYEQYF | TGTGCCTGGAGCCCGGACGGACGGTCGAGGTACGAGCAGTACTTC | NA | TRBJ2-7 | 15 | TRBV30 | NA
CASSLSGGLAGDTQYF | TGTGCCAGCAGTTTATCGGGGGGACTAGCGGGAGATACGCAGTATTTT | NA | TRBJ2-3 | 16 | TRBV27 | TRBD2
CASSSPTRNYEQYF | TGTGCCAGCAGCTCTCCGACTAGAAATTACGAGCAGTACTTC | NA | TRBJ2-7 | 14 | TRBV6-5 | NA
CASATGAFTGELFF | TGTGCCAGCGCGACAGGGGCCTTCACCGGGGAGCTGTTTTTT | once | TRBJ2-2 | 14 | TRBV28 | TRBD1
CASSPRGDNTEAFF | TGTGCCAGCTCACCCAGGGGGGACAACACTGAAGCTTTCTTT | NA | TRBJ1-1 | 14 | TRBV18 | TRBD1
CASSPFEWPGETQYF | TGTGCCAGCAGCCCGTTCGAATGGCCGGGGGAGACCCAGTACTTC | NA | TRBJ2-5 | 15 | TRBV5-4 | NA
CASTSRTGELFF | TGTGCCAGCACCAGCCGTACCGGGGAGCTGTTTTTT | NA | TRBJ2-2 | 12 | TRBV7-2 | NA
CASSLSPQRTPKTEQYF | TGTGCCAGCAGCTTATCCCCCCAGCGAACGCCCAAAACGGAGCAGTACTTC | once | TRBJ2-7 | 17 | TRBV7-2 | NA
CASSLEGLRQETQYF | TGCGCCAGCAGCTTGGAGGGCTTACGTCAAGAGACCCAGTACTTC | NA | TRBJ2-5 | 15 | TRBV5-1 | NA
CASAREGTDTQYF | TGTGCCAGCGCGAGGGAGGGCACAGATACGCAGTATTTT | NA | TRBJ2-3 | 13 | TRBV28 | NA